A selection of T cell receptor beta chains follows, all from one sample in a study of T cells after yellow fever vaccination. TCRdb re-derived calls from the 5' RACE reads in MiXCR, one entry per CDR3 protein. Of under 150,000 distinct CDR3 sequences detected, approximately 7.7% appear once; the ten largest clones hold approximately 0.67%. The sequenced sample was CD4+ T cells sorted from PBMCs, obtained 5 days after the yellow fever booster vaccination. These receptors all come from a man aged 25 to 45 who received the YFV17D yellow fever vaccine. Both conserved end residues are part of each CDR3. The D gene is left open where the match is weak. Not every row has a clone size; where given, it reads once, few, many or a size class.

j_gene,d_gene,v_gene,abundance,CDR3nt,CDR3aa
TRBJ2-7,.,TRBV20-1,many,TGCAGTGCTAGAGATTCCACAAGGTTGGAGCAGTACTTC,CSARDSTRLEQYF
TRBJ2-7,TRBD2,TRBV20-1,many,TGCAGTGCTAGAGGCGGGAGGGCCGGCGACGAGCAGTACTTC,CSARGGRAGDEQYF
TRBJ2-3,TRBD1,TRBV20-1,many,TGCAGTGCTAGTGCACAGGGGGCGCAGGATACGCAGTATTTT,CSASAQGAQDTQYF
TRBJ2-1,TRBD2,TRBV18,many,TGTGCCAGCTCACCACCCAGCGGGAACAATGAGCAGTTCTTC,CASSPPSGNNEQFF
TRBJ1-2,.,TRBV28,many,TGTGCCAGCAGTCGACAAAGGGTAAACTATGGCTACACCTTC,CASSRQRVNYGYTF
TRBJ2-7,.,TRBV20-1,many,TGCAGTGCTAGAGACCCCGGGCAGGGATACGAGCAGTACTTC,CSARDPGQGYEQYF
TRBJ2-7,.,TRBV3-1,many,TGTGCCAGCAGCCAAGTAAGAGGGCGAGCCGAGCAGTACTTC,CASSQVRGRAEQYF
TRBJ2-2,.,TRBV29-1,many,TGCAGCGTTGAAAGGAGCCAGGCCGGGACCGGGGAGCTGTTTTTT,CSVERSQAGTGELFF
TRBJ2-7,.,TRBV12-3/TRBV12-4,many,TGTGCCAGCACTCCACCGGGGCTAGCCCTCTACGAGCAGTACTTC,CASTPPGLALYEQYF
TRBJ2-1,.,TRBV27,many,TGTGCCAGCGCCCAGCGGGCAGTCTCCTACAATGAGCAGTTCTTC,CASAQRAVSYNEQFF
TRBJ2-1,.,TRBV18,many,TGTGCCAGCTCACCGGTCGAGAGTCTTCAATACAATGAGCAGTTCTTC,CASSPVESLQYNEQFF
TRBJ2-3,.,TRBV7-9,many,TGTGCCAGCAGGACAGGGAGGACAGATACGCAGTATTTT,CASRTGRTDTQYF
TRBJ2-2,TRBD2,TRBV7-2,many,TGTGCCAGCAGCCAGATAGCGGGAACGAACACCGGGGAGCTGTTTTTT,CASSQIAGTNTGELFF
TRBJ2-2,TRBD1,TRBV7-9,many,TGTGCCAGCAGCCCCCGACAGGGTGCCGGGGAGCTGTTTTTT,CASSPRQGAGELFF
TRBJ2-1,.,TRBV5-1,.,TGCGCCAGCAGCTTGATGACCTACAATGAGCAGTTCTTC,CASSLMTYNEQFF
TRBJ2-5,TRBD1,TRBV7-8,many,TGTGCCAGCAGCGCGACCCATGGACAGGGCCCCCAGTACTTC,CASSATHGQGPQYF
TRBJ1-4,.,TRBV27,many,TGTGCCAGCAGCCTGTGGGGGCCGAATGAAAAACTGTTTTTT,CASSLWGPNEKLFF
TRBJ2-3,.,TRBV5-1,many,TGCGCCAGCAGGGGACTGAACACAGATACGCAGTATTTT,CASRGLNTDTQYF
TRBJ2-1,.,TRBV20-1,many,TGCAGTGCTAGAGATGTGGGGGTAAGTTCCTACAATGAGCAGTTCTTC,CSARDVGVSSYNEQFF
TRBJ2-1,TRBD2,TRBV11-1,many,TGTGCCAGCAGCCCTTTCCCGACTAGCGGGAGCTTCTCCTACAATGAGCAGTTCTTC,CASSPFPTSGSFSYNEQFF
TRBJ2-7,.,TRBV25-1,many,TGTGCCAGCAGTGAATTCGGCGAGGCCTACGAGCAGTACTTC,CASSEFGEAYEQYF
TRBJ2-7,TRBD2,TRBV29-1,many,TGCAGCGTCATGACTAGCGGTAGCTCCTACGAGCAGTACTTC,CSVMTSGSSYEQYF
TRBJ2-1,.,TRBV12-3/TRBV12-4,many,TGTGCCAGCAATGGGGGCGGGAGCCGCTTGGGTTCCTACAATGAGCAGTTCTTC,CASNGGGSRLGSYNEQFF
TRBJ2-1,.,TRBV20-1,many,TGCAGTGCTACCCGACAGCACAATGAGCAGTTCTTC,CSATRQHNEQFF
TRBJ2-7,TRBD2,TRBV3-1,many,TGTGCCAGCAGCCCTCGGAGCGGGATCAACGAGCAGTACTTC,CASSPRSGINEQYF
TRBJ2-5,.,TRBV6-2/TRBV6-3,many,TGTGCCAGCAAACGACCGGACGGGCAAGAGACCCAGTACTTC,CASKRPDGQETQYF
TRBJ1-1,.,TRBV29-1,.,TGCAGCGCCTACGACGACCTGGGGACTGAAGCTTTCTTT,CSAYDDLGTEAFF
TRBJ1-5,.,TRBV7-2,few,TGTGCCAGCAGCGGGGACACTCAGCCCCAGCATTTT,CASSGDTQPQHF
TRBJ2-5,.,TRBV3-1,many,TGTGCCAGCAGCCAAGGACTCACGGGGGAGACCCAGTACTTC,CASSQGLTGETQYF
TRBJ2-3,TRBD2,TRBV7-3,many,TGTGCCAGCAGTGAGAAGCGGGAGGGCACAGATACGCAGTATTTT,CASSEKREGTDTQYF
TRBJ2-7,TRBD1,TRBV7-8,many,TGTGCCAGCAGCCGTGGACAGGGGTCCGGCTACGAGCAGTACTTC,CASSRGQGSGYEQYF
TRBJ2-7,TRBD1,TRBV5-1,medium-sized,TGCGCCAGCAGTCTCGGACAGGGTCTCTACGAGCAGTACTTC,CASSLGQGLYEQYF
TRBJ2-7,.,TRBV7-2,few,TGTGCCAGCGAACAGGTAGCCTATTATGGCGAGCAGTACTTC,CASEQVAYYGEQYF
TRBJ2-1,.,TRBV5-1,many,TGCGCCAGCAGCTTGGGTCAAAATGATGAGCAGTTCTTC,CASSLGQNDEQFF
TRBJ2-7,.,TRBV7-8,many,TGTGCCAGCAGCCCGGGGCAGGCAATGAACCACGAGCAGTACTTC,CASSPGQAMNHEQYF
TRBJ2-7,TRBD1,TRBV20-1,.,TGCAGTGCCCCTCCCCGGGACAGGAGTTTCTACGAGCAGTACTTC,CSAPPRDRSFYEQYF
TRBJ2-5,TRBD2,TRBV7-2,many,TGTGCCAGCAGCTTAAGGGCCGGGGGGGAGACCCAGTACTTC,CASSLRAGGETQYF
TRBJ2-3,TRBD1,TRBV19,few,TGTGCCAGTAGGGTGACAGGGGAAGGAGGTACGCAGTATTTT,CASRVTGEGGTQYF
TRBJ2-7,.,TRBV7-2,many,TGTGCCAGCAGCTTAGGTCGCGCGGGGCGGTTTAGCGAGCAGTACTTC,CASSLGRAGRFSEQYF
TRBJ2-2,TRBD2,TRBV9,many,TGTGCCAGCAGCGTACTGGGAGGGGCAAACACCGGGGAGCTGTTTTTT,CASSVLGGANTGELFF
TRBJ2-5,.,TRBV7-2,many,TGTGCCAGCGGGAGGTTCCAAGAGACCCAGTACTTC,CASGRFQETQYF
TRBJ2-7,TRBD1,TRBV28,many,TGTGCCAGCTCGGGACAGGGAACAACCCTGGACTACGAGCAGTACTTC,CASSGQGTTLDYEQYF
TRBJ1-2,.,TRBV10-2,many,TGCGCCAGCAGTGAGTCCTTTAGGGGGGTGAACTATGGCTACACCTTC,CASSESFRGVNYGYTF
TRBJ2-7,TRBD2,TRBV29-1,many,TGCAGCGGAGGGACTAGCGGCTACGAGCAGTACTTC,CSGGTSGYEQYF
TRBJ2-1,TRBD2,TRBV5-1,few,TGCGCCAGCAGCTTGGGCCCTAGCGGGAGAGGATCCTACAATGAGCAGTTCTTC,CASSLGPSGRGSYNEQFF
TRBJ2-1,TRBD2,TRBV7-3,many,TGTGCCAGCAGCAAGACTAGCGGGAGCTCCTACAATGAGCAGTTCTTC,CASSKTSGSSYNEQFF
TRBJ2-3,TRBD2,TRBV10-3,many,TGTGCCACCACCGGGACTAGCGGGGGAGATACGCAGTATTTT,CATTGTSGGDTQYF
TRBJ1-4,.,TRBV18,many,TGTGCCAGCTCACTACAGGGAAATGATGAAAAACTGTTTTTT,CASSLQGNDEKLFF
TRBJ1-2,TRBD1,TRBV3-1,many,TGTGCCAGCAGCCAACCCGGGACAGGGGACTCTCGCTACACCTTC,CASSQPGTGDSRYTF
TRBJ2-1,.,TRBV5-1,many,TGCGCCAGCAGCTCCCCATCCGGGATCTCCTACAATGAGCAGTTCTTC,CASSSPSGISYNEQFF
TRBJ2-6,TRBD1,TRBV5-1,.,TGCGCCAGCAGCGGGGGGGGGACAGGGGCCTCTGGGGCCAACGTCCTGACTTTC,CASSGGGTGASGANVLTF
TRBJ2-1,TRBD2,TRBV20-1,many,TGCAGTGCTAGAGAACTAGCGGGAGGGCCGAATGAGCAGTTCTTC,CSARELAGGPNEQFF
TRBJ1-1,.,TRBV20-1,many,TGCAGTGCGGGACGCGAAGCTTTCTTT,CSAGREAFF
TRBJ1-2,.,TRBV5-1,many,TGCGCCAGCAGCCCAGAGGGAGGCTCTCGGTATGGCTACACCTTC,CASSPEGGSRYGYTF